This T cell receptor beta chain was identified during a study of OX40 agonist ivuxolimab in advanced cancers. Study summary: Patients were dosed intravenously with ivuxolimab at 0.01 to 10 mg/kg every 2 weeks.

Study results and limitations: Low normalized T-cell clonal expansion was additionally recorded for some nonresponders.

Note on this clone: No antigen is known for it.

TCRdb's copy holds only in-frame clones and misses some; the assay was immunoSEQ multiplex PCR. The sample lists under 150,000 clones, 90% occurring once. Trimming left V 5 bases short and J 8 bases short, with 15 bases between. The CDR3 is 12 amino acids. The germline gives CDR1 GTSNPN, CDR2 SVGIG (reference sequence). This receptor was obtained from an adult with an advanced solid tumor such as melanoma, head and neck, liver or kidney cancer. This specimen consisted of CD4+ or CD8+ T cells sorted from blood, obtained in a trial of the OX40 agonist ivuxolimab. This chain joins TRBV30 and TRBJ1-2; perhaps TRBD1 as D (5 bases). The chain's CDR3 is CAWGNGGEGYTF. The CDR3 bases are TGTGCCTGGGGCAACGGGGGGGAAGGCTACACCTTC.